Each of the 8 T cell receptor beta chains below was sequenced from the same sample in a study of T cell therapy after organ transplantation. No antigens are known for them. Method: immunoSEQ multiplex PCR; TCRdb's copy keeps in-frame clones and lacks some. The repertoire has roughly 20,000 clones, roughly 84% of them found once; the top ten carry under 45%. Time point noted: 20-29 weeks after completion of therapy. The specimen comprised CD8+ T cells from blood, sampled after autologous CMV-specific T cell therapy. The receptors originated from a human patient who had received a solid organ transplant and had CMV disease. The graft donor may have contributed some T cells.

V and J are TRBV7-9 and TRBJ2-5, with TRBD2 matching over 7 bases. Unmatched junction bases numbered 8, after V lost 4 bases and J lost 3 bases. This CDR3 is 15 amino acids long. The V gene's germline CDR1 is SEHNR and CDR2 FQNEAQ (reference sequence). In DNA, the CDR3 is TGTGCCAGCAGCTCAACCCAAGCGGGGAAAGAGACCCAGTACTTC. Translated, it gives CASSSTQAGKETQYF.

The rearrangement uses TRBV13 and TRBJ2-2; D is perhaps TRBD2 (5 bases). The V end was cut by 3 bases, the J end by 0 bases, with 8 bases between. The CDR3 consists of 15 residues. Per germline, CDR1 PRHDT and CDR2 FYEKMQ (reference sequence). CDR3 nucleotide sequence: TGTGCCAGCAGCTTGACTACCGCGAACACCGGGGAGCTGTTTTTT. This encodes CASSLTTANTGELFF.

J is TRBJ2-5 and V is TRBV19, with D possibly matching TRBD2 (6 bases). This CDR3 comprises 11 residues. The germline CDR1 and CDR2 sequences are LNHDA and SQIVND (reference sequence). CDR3 in DNA: TGTGAGGCGGGGAACCAAGAGACCCAGTACTTC. Amino acid sequence: CEAGNQETQYF.

In its sample, this clone was seen once. The chain couples TRBV27 to TRBJ2-5, with TRBD2 as a possible D gene (5 bases). CDR1 MNHEY and CDR2 SMNVEV come from the germline V gene (reference sequence). The V and J ends lost 3 bases and 1 base respectively, with 6 bases between them. There are 13 residues in the CDR3. CDR3 DNA sequence: TGTGCCAGCAGTTTGGGGAGCCAAGAGACCCAGTACTTC. Translating gives CASSLGSQETQYF.

This chain joins TRBV9 and TRBJ2-4, with 8 bases lining up with TRBD2. Germline CDR1 reads SGDLS; CDR2 reads YYNGEE. This CDR3 is built from 16 residues. V shed 4 bases and J 1 base; nucleotides not matched to a gene: 7. The CDR3 DNA reads as TGTGCCAGCAGCACCGGGACTAGGGATGCCAAAAACATTCAGTACTTC. Translated, it gives CASSTGTRDAKNIQYF.

This rearrangement joins TRBV14 to TRBJ1-1, with 8 bases fitting TRBD1. The CDR3 runs to 15 residues. Looked up from germline, CDR1 is SGHDN and CDR2 is FVKESK. The V and J ends lost 4 bases and 1 base, in that order; junction bases with no gene match: 5. The CDR3 reads CASSPLQGGNTEAFF. DNA of the CDR3: TGTGCCAGCAGCCCACTACAGGGGGGGAACACTGAAGCTTTCTTT.

The gene calls are TRBV13 and TRBJ2-4; D may match TRBD1 or TRBD2 (6 bases each). V lost 5 bases and J lost 1, with 12 bases in between. The CDR3 sequence is 15 residues long. The germline gives CDR1 PRHDT, CDR2 FYEKMQ (reference sequence). The CDR3 loop is CASSAGGWAKNIQYF. The DNA for the CDR3 is TGTGCCAGCAGCGCCGGGGGCTGGGCCAAAAACATTCAGTACTTC. Looking up the rest from reference TRBV13 and TRBJ2-4 gives the full variable domain: AAGVIQSPRHLIKEKRETATLKCYPIPRHDTVYWYQQGPGQDPQFLISFYEKMQSDKGSIPDRFSAQQFSDYHSELNMSSLELGDSALYFCASSAGGWAKNIQYFGAGTRLSVL.

The DNA for the CDR3 is TGTGCCAGCAGACCTGTGGAACAGGGGATCCGGTACGAGCAGTACTTC. Translating it yields CASRPVEQGIRYEQYF. J is TRBJ2-7 and V is TRBV11-2, with 7 bases fitting TRBD1. This CDR3 is built from 16 residues. Trimming took 6 bases from V and 4 from J; bases not matched to a gene: 15. Germline values: CDR1 SGHAT, CDR2 FQNNGV.